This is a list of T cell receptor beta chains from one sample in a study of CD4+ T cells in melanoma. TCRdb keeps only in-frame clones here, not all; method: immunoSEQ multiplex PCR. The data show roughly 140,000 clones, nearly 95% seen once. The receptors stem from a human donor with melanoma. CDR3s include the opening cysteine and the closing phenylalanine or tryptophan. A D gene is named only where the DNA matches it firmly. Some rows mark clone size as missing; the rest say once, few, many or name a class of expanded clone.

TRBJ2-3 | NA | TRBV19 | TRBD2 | CASSILAGGQDTQYF | TGTGCCAGTAGTATACTAGCGGGGGGGCAGGATACGCAGTATTTT
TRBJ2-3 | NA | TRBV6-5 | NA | CASGATGYTQYF | TGTGCCAGCGGTGCTACAGGGTATACGCAGTATTTT
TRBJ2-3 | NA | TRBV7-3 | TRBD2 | CASSYTSGGRSTDTQYF | TGTGCCAGCAGCTACACTAGCGGGGGGCGTAGCACAGATACGCAGTATTTT
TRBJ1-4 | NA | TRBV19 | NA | CASKRQSVSNEKLFF | TGTGCCAGCAAACGACAGTCGGTTTCTAATGAAAAACTGTTTTTT
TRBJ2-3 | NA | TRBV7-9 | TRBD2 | CASSLAGGTDTQYF | TGTGCCAGCAGCCTAGCGGGGGGGACAGATACGCAGTATTTT
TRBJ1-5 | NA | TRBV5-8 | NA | CASSTAGAGQPQHF | TGTGCCAGCAGCACGGCAGGGGCGGGACAGCCCCAGCATTTT
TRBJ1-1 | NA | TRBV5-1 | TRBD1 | CASSLDQGAANTEAFF | TGCGCCAGCAGCTTGGATCAGGGGGCGGCGAACACTGAAGCTTTCTTT
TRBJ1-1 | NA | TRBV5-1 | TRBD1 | CASSFGQGADTEAFF | TGCGCCAGCAGCTTTGGACAGGGGGCGGACACTGAAGCTTTCTTT
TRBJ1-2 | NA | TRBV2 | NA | CASWSGRASKAGYTF | TGTGCCAGCTGGTCGGGACGGGCCTCCAAGGCTGGCTACACCTTC
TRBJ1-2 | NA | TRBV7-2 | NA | CASDSYGYTF | TGTGCCAGTGACAGCTATGGCTACACCTTC
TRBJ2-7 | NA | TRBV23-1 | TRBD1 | CASSPRRQGLDEQYF | TGCGCCAGCAGTCCGCGCCGACAGGGGCTGGACGAGCAGTACTTC
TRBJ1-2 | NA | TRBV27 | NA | CASSRGFTYGYTF | TGTGCCAGCAGTAGGGGGTTTACCTATGGCTACACCTTC
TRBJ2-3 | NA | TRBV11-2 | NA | CASSLGPSVGTDTQYF | TGTGCCAGCAGCTTAGGGCCCTCCGTGGGCACAGATACGCAGTATTTT
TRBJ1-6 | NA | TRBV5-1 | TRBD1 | CASTVRAGGNSPLHF | TGCGCCAGCACCGTTAGGGCAGGGGGTAATTCACCCCTCCACTTT
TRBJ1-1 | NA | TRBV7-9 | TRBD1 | CASSLARGRSDTEAFF | TGTGCCAGCAGCTTAGCCAGGGGGCGGTCGGACACTGAAGCTTTCTTT
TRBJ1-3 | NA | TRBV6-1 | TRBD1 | CASSGPQGAGNTIYF | TGTGCCAGCAGTGGACCACAGGGGGCCGGAAACACCATATATTTT
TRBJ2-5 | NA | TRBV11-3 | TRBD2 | CASSRGGSAAQYF | TGTGCCAGCAGCCGGGGGGGTTCTGCGGCCCAGTACTTC
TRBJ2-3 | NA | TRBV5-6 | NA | CASSARGPTQYF | TGTGCCAGCAGCGCCAGGGGACCTACGCAGTATTTT
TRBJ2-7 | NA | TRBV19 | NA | CASSYGIGVYEQYF | TGTGCCAGTAGTTACGGAATAGGGGTCTACGAGCAGTACTTC
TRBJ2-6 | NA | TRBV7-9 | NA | CASSLTYTGSPPGANVLTF | TGTGCCAGCAGCTTAACCTACACCGGAAGCCCACCTGGGGCCAACGTCCTGACTTTC
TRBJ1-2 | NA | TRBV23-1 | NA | CASSRRYRAGGRYGYTF | TGCGCCAGCAGTCGAAGGTATCGAGCGGGGGGGAGGTATGGCTACACCTTC
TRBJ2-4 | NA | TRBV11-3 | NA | CASSLSNRDIQYF | TGTGCCAGCAGCTTAAGCAACAGGGACATTCAGTACTTC
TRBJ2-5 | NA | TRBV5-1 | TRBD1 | CASRFTTGLQETQYF | TGCGCCAGCAGATTCACGACAGGGCTCCAAGAGACCCAGTACTTC
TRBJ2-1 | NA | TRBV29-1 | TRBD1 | CSGDRGGSNEQFF | TGCAGCGGCGACAGGGGTGGAAGCAATGAGCAGTTCTTC
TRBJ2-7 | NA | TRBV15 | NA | CATSRGRDSYEQYF | TGTGCCACCAGCAGAGGGAGGGACTCCTACGAGCAGTACTTC
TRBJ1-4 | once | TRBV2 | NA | CASSEIDSLATNEKLFF | TGTGCCAGCAGTGAAATTGACAGCCTTGCAACTAATGAAAAACTGTTTTTT
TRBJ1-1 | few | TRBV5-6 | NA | CASSLAGRANTEAFF | TGTGCCAGCAGCCTAGCGGGACGGGCGAACACTGAAGCTTTCTTT
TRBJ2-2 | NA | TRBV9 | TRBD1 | CASSPTGGSGELFF | TGTGCCAGCAGCCCGACAGGGGGCTCCGGGGAGCTGTTTTTT
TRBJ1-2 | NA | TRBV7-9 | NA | CASSLLQGVGGYTF | TGTGCCAGCAGCTTATTACAGGGAGTCGGTGGCTACACCTTC
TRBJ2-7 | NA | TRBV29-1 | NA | CSAINTGGGSYEQYF | TGCAGCGCTATAAATACAGGGGGAGGGTCCTACGAGCAGTACTTC
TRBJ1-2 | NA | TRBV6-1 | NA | CASNERVLVSYGYTF | TGTGCCAGCAACGAACGAGTCCTAGTTTCCTATGGCTACACCTTC
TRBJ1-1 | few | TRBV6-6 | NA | CASSSQVNTEAFF | TGTGCCAGCAGTTCTCAGGTGAACACTGAAGCTTTCTTT
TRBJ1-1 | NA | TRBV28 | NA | CASSLSPGNTEAFF | TGTGCCAGCAGTTTGTCTCCGGGGAACACTGAAGCTTTCTTT
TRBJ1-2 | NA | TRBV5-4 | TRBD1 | CASSLVATGGGYTF | TGTGCCAGCAGCTTGGTCGCGACAGGGGGAGGCTACACCTTC
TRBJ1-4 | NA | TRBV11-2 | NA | CASSLARGFANEKLFF | TGTGCCAGCAGCTTAGCGAGGGGGTTTGCTAATGAAAAACTGTTTTTT
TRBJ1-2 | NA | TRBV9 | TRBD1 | CASSPAGTGGNGYTF | TGTGCCAGCAGCCCAGCCGGGACAGGGGGCAATGGCTACACCTTC
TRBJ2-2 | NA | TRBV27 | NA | CASSPFLTPNTGELFF | TGTGCCAGCAGTCCCTTCCTGACACCGAACACCGGGGAGCTGTTTTTT
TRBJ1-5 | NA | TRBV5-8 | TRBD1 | CASSGGQGLVSGQPQHF | TGTGCCAGCAGCGGGGGACAGGGGCTCGTCAGTGGTCAGCCCCAGCATTTT
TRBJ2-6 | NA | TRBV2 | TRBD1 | CARGKTGTGANVLTF | TGTGCCAGGGGGAAGACAGGGACTGGGGCCAACGTCCTGACTTTC
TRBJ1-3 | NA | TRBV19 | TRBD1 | CASSTGDSSGNTIYF | TGTGCCAGTAGTACCGGGGACAGCTCTGGAAACACCATATATTTT
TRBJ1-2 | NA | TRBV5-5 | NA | CASSPGGGRANYGYTF | TGTGCCAGCAGCCCCGGCGGGGGGCGAGCTAACTATGGCTACACCTTC
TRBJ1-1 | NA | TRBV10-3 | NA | CAISEKNMNTEAFF | TGTGCCATCAGTGAGAAGAATATGAACACTGAAGCTTTCTTT
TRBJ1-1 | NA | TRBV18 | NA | CASSPVSADTEAFF | TGTGCCAGCTCACCTGTCTCTGCGGACACTGAAGCTTTCTTT
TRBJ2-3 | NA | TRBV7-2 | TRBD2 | CASSLRGGGGGTDTQYF | TGTGCCAGCAGCTTAAGGGGAGGCGGGGGTGGCACAGATACGCAGTATTTT
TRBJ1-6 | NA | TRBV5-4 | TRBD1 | CASSPPGQGNSPLHF | TGTGCCAGCAGCCCTCCGGGACAGGGTAATTCACCCCTCCACTTT
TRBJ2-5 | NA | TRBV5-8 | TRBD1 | CASSRLDRASRKETQYF | TGTGCCAGCAGCCGTCTTGACAGGGCTTCCCGTAAAGAGACCCAGTACTTC
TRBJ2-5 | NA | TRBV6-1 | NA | CASSDQGGGRWETQYF | TGTGCCAGCAGTGACCAGGGGGGGGGCCGGTGGGAGACCCAGTACTTC
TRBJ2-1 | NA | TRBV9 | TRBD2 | CASSVAAGGPSDEQFF | TGTGCCAGCAGCGTAGCCGCGGGGGGGCCCTCGGATGAGCAGTTCTTC